This T cell receptor (beta chain) was sequenced during a study of spatial heterogeneity in lung cancer. Turning to the study itself: Detected sequences consistently included more beta-chain ones than alpha-chain ones. Raw reads contained each unique TCR and UMI combination more than ten times on average.

The CDR3 extends over 13 amino acids. Germline V gene data show CDR1 as KGHSH and CDR2 as LQKENI. V lost 7 bases and J lost 5, with 14 bases in between. This clonotype has more than one count but fewer than ten. Its antigen is unidentified. Overall study findings and caveats: Tumor TCRs that were ubiquitous and expanded showed up in blood more at resection than follow-up.

Each molecule of TCR cDNA was tagged with one unique molecular identifier. One entry per CDR3 protein, called by TCRdb with MiXCR from the 5' RACE reads. The sample holds fewer than 60,000 distinct CDR3 sequences, under 8% seen once. Time point described: blood at routine non-recurrence follow-up after resection. The sequenced material consisted of unsorted whole RNA from tumor, nontumor lung or frozen PBMC. Sequencing used PBMCs, obtained at follow-up. This TCR derives from a female donor with early-stage non-small cell lung cancer. This sequence joins TRBV18 and TRBJ1-1; D call uncertain. This CDR3 is CASFPAAGTEAFF. The CDR3 bases are TGTGCCAGCTTTCCGGCCGCGGGGACTGAAGCTTTCTTT.